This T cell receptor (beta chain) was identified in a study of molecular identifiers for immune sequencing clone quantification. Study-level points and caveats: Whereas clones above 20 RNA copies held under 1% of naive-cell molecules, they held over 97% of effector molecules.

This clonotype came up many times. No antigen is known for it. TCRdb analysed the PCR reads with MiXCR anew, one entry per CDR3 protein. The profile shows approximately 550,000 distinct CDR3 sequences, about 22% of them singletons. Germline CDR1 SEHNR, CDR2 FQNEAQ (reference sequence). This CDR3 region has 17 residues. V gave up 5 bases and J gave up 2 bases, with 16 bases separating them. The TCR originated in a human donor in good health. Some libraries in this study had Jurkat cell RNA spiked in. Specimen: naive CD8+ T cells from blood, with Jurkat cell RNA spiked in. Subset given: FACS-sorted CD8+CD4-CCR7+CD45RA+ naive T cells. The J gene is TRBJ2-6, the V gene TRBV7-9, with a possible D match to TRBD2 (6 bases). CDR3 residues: CASSPAGSKPGANVLTF. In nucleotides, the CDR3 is TGTGCCAGCAGCCCTGCGGGGTCAAAACCTGGGGCCAACGTCCTGACTTTC.